Each of the 25 T cell receptor beta chains below was sequenced from the same sample in a study of T cells after yellow fever vaccination. A single record per CDR3 protein comes from TCRdb applying MiXCR to the 5' RACE reads. The table shows 250,000 or so distinct CDR3 sequences, with 3.6% occurring only once. Sample: PBMCs, taken 15 days after the yellow fever booster vaccination. These TCRs come from a man aged 18 to 29 who received the YFV17D yellow fever vaccine.

This clonotype was seen at least ten times. The chain links TRBV20-1 to TRBJ2-4; tentative D call: TRBD1 (9 bases). The CDR3 totals 14 residues. The V gene lost 5 bases and the J gene lost 9 bases, with 20 bases spanning the gap. CDR1 and CDR2 (germline): DFQATT, SNEGSKA (reference sequence). The CDR3 loop is CSARGGTGIAIQYF. The CDR3 nucleotides read TGCAGTGCTCGGGGGGGGACAGGGATCGCCATTCAGTACTTC.

This clonotype was seen at least ten times. The chain combines TRBV18 with TRBJ2-1; 7 nucleotides agree with TRBD2. Germline V gives CDR1 KGHSH, CDR2 LQKENI. V was pared by 0 bases and J by 6 bases, with 8 bases of the junction left unmatched. CDR3 size: 16 residues. DNA of the CDR3: TGTGCCAGCTCACCACCCACGGGGAGGGGAGGCAATGAGCAGTTCTTC. Translation gives CASSPPTGRGGNEQFF.

The sample holds many counts of this clonotype. CDR3: CASSPGTENEKLFF. The CDR3, as DNA: TGTGCCAGCTCACCCGGGACAGAAAATGAAAAACTGTTTTTT. This sequence joins TRBV18 and TRBJ1-4, with 7 bases identical to TRBD1. The CDR3 spans 14 residues. Germline CDR1 KGHSH, CDR2 LQKENI. V was pared by 3 bases and J by 5 bases, with 3 bases of the junction left unmatched.

In this sample, this clonotype turned up many times. This sequence joins TRBV5-1 and TRBJ2-3; D uncertain. Germline CDR1 SGHRS, CDR2 YFSETQ. V was trimmed by 0 bases and J by 1 base, leaving 12 bases between them. This CDR3 has 16 residues. The CDR3 sequence: CASSLGWRPGTDTQYF. CDR3 nucleotide sequence: TGCGCCAGCAGCTTGGGTTGGCGGCCAGGCACAGATACGCAGTATTTT.

This clonotype was detected ten times or more. V is TRBV5-5 and J is TRBJ2-2; the D gene could be TRBD1 or TRBD2 (7 bases each). Germline V gene sequence: CDR1 SGHKS, CDR2 YYEKEE (reference sequence). V lost 4 bases to trimming and J lost 2 bases, with 15 bases between them. This CDR3 comprises 16 residues. CDR3 residues: CASSPQGGPNTGELFF. The CDR3 bases are TGTGCCAGCAGCCCCCAGGGGGGGCCAAACACCGGGGAGCTGTTTTTT.

This clonotype came up many times. This chain uses TRBV6-6 with TRBJ1-2; a possible D gene is TRBD1 (6 bases). The V end lost 6 bases, the J end lost 6 bases, and 20 bases lay between the germline ends. Germline V gene sequence: CDR1 MNHNY, CDR2 SVGAGI (reference sequence). This CDR3 contains 15 residues. The CDR3 nucleotides read TGTGCCAGCAGAGCCCCTGGGGGGCGGGTCGATGGCTACACCTTC. This sequence encodes CASRAPGGRVDGYTF.

This clonotype was counted between two and nine times. This chain uses TRBV10-3 with TRBJ1-2; unclear D gene. This CDR3 is built from 12 residues. From germline, CDR1 is ENHRY and CDR2 SYGVKD. Trimming removed 8 bases at V and 7 bases at J, with 14 bases between. The CDR3 coding sequence is TGTGCCATCGGACTTGGGATGGGTGGCTACACCTTC. Protein: CAIGLGMGGYTF.

This clonotype was seen at least ten times. This sequence joins TRBV7-2 and TRBJ1-5, with D unresolved. Germline-derived CDR1 and CDR2 are SGHTA and FQGNSA. The CDR3 runs to 14 residues. The germline V and J ends were trimmed by 4 bases and 8 bases, with 15 bases remaining between them. CDR3 loop: CASSSLAVAEPQHF. As DNA, the CDR3 is TGTGCCAGCAGCTCCCTCGCAGTCGCTGAGCCCCAGCATTTT.

The chain is built from TRBV14 and TRBJ2-1; maybe TRBD1 (5 bases). The CDR3 sequence is 16 residues long. The germline V and J ends were trimmed by 4 bases and 3 bases, with 16 bases remaining between them. Germline V gene lookup returns CDR1 SGHDN and CDR2 FVKESK. CDR3 protein: CASSLGALAHYNEQFF. In nucleotides, the CDR3 is TGTGCCAGCAGCCTTGGGGCCCTCGCCCACTACAATGAGCAGTTCTTC.

This clonotype was seen many times. The rearrangement uses TRBV7-9 and TRBJ2-7; a weak D match, TRBD1 (5 bases). The germline gives CDR1 SEHNR, CDR2 FQNEAQ (reference sequence). CDR3 length: 11 residues. V lost 4 bases and J 9 bases, leaving 10 bases between the germline ends. CDR3 sequence: CASSSGFGQYV. The CDR3 nucleotides are TGTGCCAGCAGCTCAGGGTTCGGGCAGTACGTC.

This clonotype was observed many times. The chain has TRBV7-2 and TRBJ2-3, with 7 nucleotides matching TRBD2. The CDR3 extends over 16 amino acids. CDR1 and CDR2 (germline): SGHTA, FQGNSA. With V trimmed by 1 base and J by 1 base, 5 bases remained unmatched. CDR3 coding DNA: TGTGCCAGCAGCTTAGTAGTCCGGGGGGGCACAGATACGCAGTATTTT. As protein: CASSLVVRGGTDTQYF.

This clonotype came up many times. V is TRBV27 and J is TRBJ1-1, with D unclear. Looked up from germline, CDR1 is MNHEY and CDR2 is SMNVEV (reference sequence). Trimming cost V 6 bases and J 6 bases, with 11 bases left between them. The CDR3 spans 12 residues. CDR3 in DNA: TGTGCCAGCAGGAGTCTGGCGGCTGAAGCTTTCTTT. Amino acid sequence: CASRSLAAEAFF.

This clonotype was observed many times. The V and J genes are TRBV5-6 and TRBJ1-1, with a weak D call TRBD1 (6 bases). Trimming stripped 5 bases from V and 3 bases from J, with 14 bases between. The CDR3 is 14 amino acids. CDR1 and CDR2 (germline): SGHDT, YYEEEE. This CDR3 reads CASRPDNRDTEAFF. The CDR3, as DNA: TGTGCCAGCAGGCCAGACAACAGGGACACTGAAGCTTTCTTT. The entire variable domain, with the rest obtained from reference TRBV5-6 and TRBJ1-1, is as follows: DAGVTQSPTHLIKTRGQQVTLRCSPKSGHDTVSWYQQALGQGPQFIFQYYEEEERQRGNFPDRFSGHQFPNYSSELNVNALLLGDSALYLCASRPDNRDTEAFFGQGTRLTVV.

This clonotype was seen at least ten times. This chain uses TRBV5-1 with TRBJ2-1, with TRBD1 as a possible D gene (7 bases). The germline V gene encodes CDR1 SGHRS and CDR2 YFSETQ. The CDR3 sequence is 18 residues long. V lost 1 base, J lost 8 bases, and 25 bases lay in between. CDR3: CASSLRGNRGVKGDEQFF. CDR3 sequence (DNA): TGCGCCAGCAGCTTGCGGGGGAACAGGGGCGTGAAGGGGGATGAGCAGTTCTTC.

This clonotype has ten or more counts. The chain couples TRBV18 to TRBJ1-1; D is unclear. The ends were cut back, 0 bases at V and 5 bases at J, with 7 bases in the middle. Per germline, CDR1 KGHSH and CDR2 LQKENI. The CDR3 has 13 residues. The CDR3 sequence is CASSPPSGTEAFF. In DNA form, the CDR3 reads TGTGCCAGCTCACCACCTTCGGGGACTGAAGCTTTCTTT.

This clonotype was observed at least ten times. V is TRBV12-3 or TRBV12-4 and J is TRBJ1-6; D may be TRBD1 (6 bases). V dropped 0 bases and J dropped 6 bases, with 9 bases sitting between them. The CDR3 runs 15 residues. The CDR3 loop reads CASSLAGGSNSPLHF. CDR3 DNA: TGTGCCAGCAGTTTAGCAGGGGGAAGTAATTCACCCCTCCACTTT.

This clonotype was recorded many times. The chain uses TRBV4-3 and TRBJ2-1; the D call may be TRBD1 or TRBD2 (6 bases each). The CDR3 runs 16 residues. CDR1 and CDR2 from the germline V gene are LGHNA and YSLEER. Trimming pared 0 bases from V and 7 bases from J, leaving 16 bases between. CDR3 sequence (DNA): TGCGCCAGCAGCCAAGATTGGGGGGCCGTTTATAATGAGCAGTTCTTC. Encoded protein: CASSQDWGAVYNEQFF.

In its sample, this clonotype was seen many times. The V call is TRBV6-6, the J call TRBJ2-7, with D hard to call. The CDR3 spans 9 residues. The V end lost 8 bases, the J end lost 5 bases, and 4 bases lay between the germline ends. Germline V gives CDR1 MNHNY, CDR2 SVGAGI (reference sequence). DNA of the CDR3: TGTGCCAGCGGCCACGAGCAGTACTTC. Its protein product is CASGHEQYF.

This clonotype was observed many times. This sequence joins TRBV5-1 and TRBJ1-2; TRBD1 agrees at 12 bases. This CDR3 contains 17 residues. The J segment lost 8 bases and the V segment lost 4 bases, leaving 15 bases of the junction unmatched. Looked up from germline, CDR1 is SGHRS and CDR2 is YFSETQ. Here the CDR3 reads CASSNPRDRGRGIGYTF. CDR3 coding DNA: TGCGCCAGCAGCAACCCCCGGGACAGGGGGCGCGGAATAGGCTACACCTTC.

This clonotype was detected ten times or more. The junction departs from germline at one end; a sequencing error may be responsible. The V gene is TRBV5-1, the J gene TRBJ2-1; 11 bases fit TRBD2. The CDR3 runs 11 residues. CDR1 SGHRS and CDR2 YFSETQ come from the germline V gene. The CDR3 spells CASSSGTSGIF. The CDR3 DNA reads TGCGCCAGCAGCTCCGGGACTAGCGGTATCTTC. Full variable domain (remainder filled in from reference TRBV5-1 and TRBJ2-1): KAGVTQTPRYLIKTRGQQVTLSCSPISGHRSVSWYQQTPGQGLQFLFEYFSETQRNKGNFPGRFSGRQFSNSRSEMNVSTLELGDSALYLCASSSGTSGIFGPGTRLTVL.

This clonotype was found many times. The rearrangement links TRBV5-1 to TRBJ2-1; 11 nucleotides match TRBD1. Germline CDR1 SGHRS, CDR2 YFSETQ. Losses at the gene ends were 2 bases for V and 7 bases for J; bases not matched to a gene: 5. The CDR3 has 15 residues. The CDR3 nucleotides are TGCGCCAGCAGCTTAGGAGGACAGGGGGCAAATGAGCAGTTCTTC. Its translation: CASSLGGQGANEQFF.

This clonotype came up many times. The rearrangement joins TRBV27 to TRBJ1-1; TRBD1 might be the D (5 bases). The germline V gene encodes CDR1 MNHEY and CDR2 SMNVEV (reference sequence). Trimming took off 2 bases at V and 3 bases at J, with 13 bases between the two ends. The CDR3 contains 15 residues. CDR3: CASSLQGRLDTEAFF. The CDR3 coding sequence is TGTGCCAGCAGTTTACAGGGACGGTTGGACACTGAAGCTTTCTTT.

This clonotype was recorded at least ten times. V gene TRBV6-5 combines with J gene TRBJ2-4; no clear D gene. Trimming took off 2 bases at V and 7 bases at J, with 12 bases between the two ends. The germline V gene encodes CDR1 MNHEY and CDR2 SVGAGI. The CDR3 is made up of 14 amino acids. CDR3 sequence (DNA): TGTGCCAGCAGTTACGGGCAGGCAGCGAACATTCAGTACTTC. Residues: CASSYGQAANIQYF.

This clonotype was seen many times. The CDR3 DNA reads TGTGCCATCAGTGACCCACAGGGAGCTGGGGCCAACGTCCTGACTTTC. It yields the protein CAISDPQGAGANVLTF. V gene TRBV10-3 combines with J gene TRBJ2-6, with D perhaps matching TRBD1 (6 bases). Germline values: CDR1 ENHRY, CDR2 SYGVKD. Trimming cost V 3 bases and J 2 bases, with 11 bases left between them. The CDR3 is 16 amino acids.

Ten or more counts support this clonotype. The rearrangement links TRBV5-6 to TRBJ2-5; no firm D call. With 4 bases removed from V and 5 bases from J, the gap between germline ends came to 12 bases. CDR1 is SGHDT, CDR2 YYEEEE, per germline. CDR3 length: 13 amino acids. The CDR3 protein is CASSGRNGETQYF. The DNA for the CDR3 is TGTGCCAGCAGCGGACGGAACGGGGAGACCCAGTACTTC.